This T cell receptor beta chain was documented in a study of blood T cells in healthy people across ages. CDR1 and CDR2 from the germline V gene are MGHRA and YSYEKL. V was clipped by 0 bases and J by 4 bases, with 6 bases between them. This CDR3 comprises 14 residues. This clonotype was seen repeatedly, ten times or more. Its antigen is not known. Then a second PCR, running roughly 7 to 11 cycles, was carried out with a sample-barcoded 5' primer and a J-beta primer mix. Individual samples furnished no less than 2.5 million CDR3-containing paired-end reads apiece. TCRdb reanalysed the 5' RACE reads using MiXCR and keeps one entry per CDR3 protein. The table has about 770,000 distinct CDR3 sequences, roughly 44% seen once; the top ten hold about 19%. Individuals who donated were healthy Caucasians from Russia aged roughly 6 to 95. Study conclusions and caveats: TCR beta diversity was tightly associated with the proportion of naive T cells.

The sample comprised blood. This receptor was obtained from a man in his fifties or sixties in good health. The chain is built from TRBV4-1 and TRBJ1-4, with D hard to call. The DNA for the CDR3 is TGCGCCAGCAGCCAAGACAGACTTAATGAAAAACTGTTTTTT. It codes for CASSQDRLNEKLFF.